The present TCR beta chain was sequenced within a study of patients and donors after allogeneic stem cell transplantation. This CDR3 region has 16 residues. Between the trimmed V and J ends, which lost 9 bases and 1 base, there was a span of 21 bases. MiXCR was run by TCRdb on the RT-PCR reads, yielding one entry per CDR3 protein. The data show 800,000 to 1,000,000 distinct CDR3 sequences, about a sixth seen once. The source material was blood, either unsorted or a sorted T cell fraction (not recorded which). This sequence joins TRBV12-3 or TRBV12-4 and TRBJ1-1; D ambiguous. This receptor was obtained from a human donor who was either an allogeneic HSCT recipient or a stem cell or donor lymphocyte infusion donor (not recorded which). It is not recorded whose cells these are; they may come from a transplant donor. Written as DNA, the CDR3 is TGTGCCAGTACCCCCTGGGCGGCAGCGGAGAACACTGAAGCTTTCTTT. Protein sequence: CASTPWAAAENTEAFF.